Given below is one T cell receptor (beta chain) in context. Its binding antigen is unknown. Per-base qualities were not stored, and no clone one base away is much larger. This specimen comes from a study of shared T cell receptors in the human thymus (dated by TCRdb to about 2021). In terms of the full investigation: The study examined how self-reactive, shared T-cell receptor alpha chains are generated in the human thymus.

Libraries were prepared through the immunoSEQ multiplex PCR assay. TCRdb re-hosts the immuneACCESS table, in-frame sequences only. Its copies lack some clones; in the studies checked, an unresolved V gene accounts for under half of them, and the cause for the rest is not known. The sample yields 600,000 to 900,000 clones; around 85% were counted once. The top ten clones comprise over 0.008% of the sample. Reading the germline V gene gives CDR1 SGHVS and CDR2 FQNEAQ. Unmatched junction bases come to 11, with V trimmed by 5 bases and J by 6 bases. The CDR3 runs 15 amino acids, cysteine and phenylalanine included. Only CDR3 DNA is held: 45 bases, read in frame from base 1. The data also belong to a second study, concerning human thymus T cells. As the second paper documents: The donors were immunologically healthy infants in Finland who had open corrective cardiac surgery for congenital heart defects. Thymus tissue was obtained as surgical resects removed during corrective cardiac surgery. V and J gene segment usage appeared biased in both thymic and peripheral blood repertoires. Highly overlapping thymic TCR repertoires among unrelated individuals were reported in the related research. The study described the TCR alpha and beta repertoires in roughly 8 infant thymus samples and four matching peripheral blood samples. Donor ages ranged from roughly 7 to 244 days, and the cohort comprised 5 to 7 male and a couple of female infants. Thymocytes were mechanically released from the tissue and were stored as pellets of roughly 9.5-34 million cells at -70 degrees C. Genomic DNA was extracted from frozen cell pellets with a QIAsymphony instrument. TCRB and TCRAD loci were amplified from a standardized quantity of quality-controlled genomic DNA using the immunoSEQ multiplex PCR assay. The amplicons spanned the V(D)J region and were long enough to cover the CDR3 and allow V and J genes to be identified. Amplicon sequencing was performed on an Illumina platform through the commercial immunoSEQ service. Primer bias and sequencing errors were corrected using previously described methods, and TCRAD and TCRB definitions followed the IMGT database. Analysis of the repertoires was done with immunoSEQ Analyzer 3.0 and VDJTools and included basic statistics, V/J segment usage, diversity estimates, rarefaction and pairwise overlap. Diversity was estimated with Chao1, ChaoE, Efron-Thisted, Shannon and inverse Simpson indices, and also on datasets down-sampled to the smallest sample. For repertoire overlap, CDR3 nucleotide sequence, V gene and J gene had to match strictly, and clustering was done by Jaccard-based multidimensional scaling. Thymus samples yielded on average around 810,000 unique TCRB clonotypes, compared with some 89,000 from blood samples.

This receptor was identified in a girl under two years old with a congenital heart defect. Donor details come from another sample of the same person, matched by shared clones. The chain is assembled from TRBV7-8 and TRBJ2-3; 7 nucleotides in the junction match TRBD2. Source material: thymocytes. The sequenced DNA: TGTGCCAGCAGCCCCTGGGCCAGCGGGGACGATACGCAGTATTTT. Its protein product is CASSPWASGDDTQYF. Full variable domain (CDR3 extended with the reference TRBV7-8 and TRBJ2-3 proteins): GAGVSQSPRYKVAKRGQDVALRCDPISGHVSLFWYQQALGQGPEFLTYFQNEAQLDKSGLPSDRFFAERPEGSVSTLKIQRTQQEDSAVYLCASSPWASGDDTQYFGPGTRLTVL.